What follows are 19 T cell receptor beta chains derived from one specimen sequenced in a study of naive and memory T cell subsets (dated by TCRdb to about 2017). Summary of the overall study and its limitations: A few larger clonotypes were present in naive repertoires, especially CD8 naive repertoires, and these clonotypes were possibly memory cells re-expressing CD45RA.

Which antigens these TCRs recognize remains unknown. The library was made by UMI-ligation and nested PCR. Reads for this sample came from an Illumina MiSeq. The beta constant-region primer consisted of an equimolar mixture of two oligonucleotides that together covered TRBC1 and TRBC2. The ligated cDNA went through four rounds of PCR with nested alpha and beta constant-region primers together with the SP2 primer. TCRdb took the public reads, trimmed them with fastp at Q25, ran MiXCR for clone calling and kept in-frame beta chains. Rows are unified per CDR3 protein, each entry keeping the most common DNA and genes. For this sample there are roughly 150,000 distinct CDR3 sequences; 22% appear just once. Of the sample, 0.1% to 0.11% is held by the ten largest clones. The sample consisted of naive CD4+ T cells from blood. The cell subset or site label here, explained by the study, means: naive T cells, CD45RA high CD27+. These TCRs come from a human donor in good health.

CDR3: CSGKLRGEETQYF. For the CDR3, the DNA is TGCAGCGGGAAACTCAGGGGAGAAGAGACCCAGTACTTC. V usage is TRBV29-1 and J usage is TRBJ2-5; possibly TRBD1 for D (6 bases). The CDR3 is made up of 13 amino acids. V dropped 7 bases and J dropped 3 bases, with 15 bases sitting between them. Germline V gene data show CDR1 as SQVTM and CDR2 as ANQGSEA.

The sample holds many counts of this clonotype. The rearrangement uses TRBV24-1 and TRBJ2-1, with D uncertain. V dropped 5 bases and J dropped 6 bases, with 10 bases sitting between them. Germline CDR1 reads KGHDR; CDR2 reads SFDVKD. This CDR3 contains 13 residues. The CDR3 DNA is TGTGCCACCAGTGGCGCTTCAAGCAATGAGCAGTTCTTC. Encoded protein: CATSGASSNEQFF.

This clonotype has a count of ten or more. This chain connects TRBV10-3 to TRBJ2-3; D call uncertain. This CDR3 contains 13 residues. V was trimmed by 6 bases and J by 2 bases, leaving 9 bases between them. Germline V gene sequence: CDR1 ENHRY, CDR2 SYGVKD. CDR3 sequence: CAISPIATDTQYF. CDR3 DNA: TGTGCCATCAGCCCAATCGCCACAGATACGCAGTATTTT.

The chain links TRBV20-1 to TRBJ2-7; 13 bases are shared with TRBD2. This CDR3 has 15 amino acids. Germline V CDR1 and CDR2: DFQATT, SNEGSKA (reference sequence). Trimming removed 6 bases from V and 4 bases from J; junction bases left unmatched: 9. The CDR3 bases are TGCAGTGCCCCCCAGGGACTAGCGGGATGGTACGAGCAGTACTTC. This sequence encodes CSAPQGLAGWYEQYF.

The table lists this clonotype with a few counts. This sequence joins TRBV28 and TRBJ2-7, with D maybe TRBD2 (6 bases). V lost 5 bases to trimming and J lost 6 bases, with 14 bases between them. There are 13 residues in the CDR3. The germline V gene encodes CDR1 MDHEN and CDR2 SYDVKM. CDR3 sequence reads: CASSPPGTREQYF. DNA for the CDR3: TGTGCCAGCAGTCCCCCAGGGACTCGCGAGCAGTACTTC.

The CDR3 coding sequence is TGTGCCAGCAGCGTTGCCGGGACAGCTTATGGCTACACCTTC. Translating gives CASSVAGTAYGYTF. The chain uses TRBV9 and TRBJ1-2, with 7 bases fitting TRBD1. V gave up 2 bases and J gave up 5 bases; unmatched junction bases: 6. Germline CDR1 SGDLS, CDR2 YYNGEE. The CDR3 contains 14 residues.

This clonotype appeared a few times. The V gene is TRBV27, the J gene TRBJ2-7, with a possible D match to TRBD2 (8 bases). Per the germline V gene, CDR1 is MNHEY and CDR2 is SMNVEV (reference sequence). The V and J ends lost 2 bases and 3 bases respectively, with 20 bases between them. The CDR3 is 17 residues long. The CDR3 coding sequence is TGTGCCAGCAGTTTAATACAGGGGAGCGGGAGACTCTACGAGCAGTACTTC. Protein product: CASSLIQGSGRLYEQYF.

This clonotype turned up a few times. The chain has TRBV10-3 and TRBJ1-2; a possible D gene is TRBD1 (5 bases). The CDR3 runs to 14 residues. The germline gives CDR1 ENHRY, CDR2 SYGVKD. Between the trimmed V and J ends, which lost 1 base and 4 bases, there was a span of 10 bases. Here the CDR3 reads CAISEFQGIYGYTF. DNA of the CDR3: TGTGCCATCAGTGAGTTCCAGGGAATCTATGGCTACACCTTC.

This chain joins TRBV28 and TRBJ2-5; D is uncertain. Trimming cost V 2 bases and J 1 base, with 11 bases left between them. The CDR3 runs 15 residues. Germline values: CDR1 MDHEN, CDR2 SYDVKM. In nucleotides, the CDR3 is TGTGCCAGCAGTTTACCCAACCCCCCCCAAGAGACCCAGTACTTC. Translating it yields CASSLPNPPQETQYF.

This chain connects TRBV6-5 to TRBJ1-1; D is uncertain. Per the germline V gene, CDR1 is MNHEY and CDR2 is SVGAGI. V was pared by 0 bases and J by 1 base, with 9 bases between. This CDR3 spans 15 amino acids. The CDR3 region has the DNA TGTGCCAGCAGTTACTCGAGTGGCAGGAACACTGAAGCTTTCTTT. Translating it yields CASSYSSGRNTEAFF.

The chain links TRBV20-1 to TRBJ2-3; D remains ambiguous. The germline gives CDR1 DFQATT, CDR2 SNEGSKA (reference sequence). Trimming cost V 3 bases and J 3 bases, with 7 bases left between them. This CDR3 is 12 amino acids long. The CDR3 coding sequence is TGCAGTGCTAGCGGCGTAACAGATACGCAGTATTTT. Translated: CSASGVTDTQYF.

This rearrangement joins TRBV5-4 to TRBJ2-1; D gene ambiguous. Trimming took 6 bases from V and 6 from J, leaving 25 bases between them. The germline V gene has CDR1 SGHNT and CDR2 YYREEE (reference sequence). The CDR3 spans 17 residues. CDR3 bases: TGTGCCAGCACCGAACCCGGTACCCCCCGCAACGTCAATGAGCAGTTCTTC. Protein product: CASTEPGTPRNVNEQFF.

This clonotype was picked up a small number of times. The J gene is TRBJ2-3, the V gene TRBV5-1, with TRBD1 identical over 7 bases. V lost 2 bases and J lost 2; bases outside the gene matches: 2. CDR1 SGHRS and CDR2 YFSETQ come from the germline V gene. The CDR3 spans 14 residues. For the CDR3, the DNA is TGCGCCAGCAGCTTCGGACAGGACACAGATACGCAGTATTTT. It yields the protein CASSFGQDTDTQYF.

The V gene is TRBV3-1, the J gene TRBJ2-1; 9 bases line up with TRBD2. Germline V gene lookup returns CDR1 LGHDT and CDR2 YNNKEL (reference sequence). The V segment lost 4 bases and the J segment 8 bases; nucleotides outside the gene matches: 15. This CDR3 is 17 amino acids long. CDR3 residues: CASSPGLAGSSLHEQFF. In DNA form, the CDR3 reads TGTGCCAGCAGCCCCGGGCTAGCGGGATCATCACTCCATGAGCAGTTCTTC.

Concerning this clonotype itself: An end of the junction differs from the germline gene, which may be a read error. The chain joins TRBV30 to TRBJ1-2, with D uncertain. Germline V CDR1 and CDR2: GTSNPN, SVGIG (reference sequence). This CDR3 is 10 amino acids long. The DNA for the CDR3 is TGTGCCTGGAGATCACATGCTTTCCTATTC. Translated: CAWRSHAFLF.

This clonotype was seen only a few times. The chain recombines TRBV28 with TRBJ2-1, with a weak D call TRBD2 (5 bases). The CDR3 sequence is 14 residues long. Trimming cost V 6 bases and J 3 bases, with 12 bases left between them. Germline V CDR1 and CDR2: MDHEN, SYDVKM. CDR3 in DNA: TGTGCCAGCAGAGCGGAGCAGGTCTACAATGAGCAGTTCTTC. This encodes CASRAEQVYNEQFF.

The chain employs TRBV20-1 and TRBJ2-7, with D unresolved. Deletions cut 0 bases from V and 0 bases from J, with 9 bases between. The CDR3 totals 14 residues. The germline V gene encodes CDR1 DFQATT and CDR2 SNEGSKA (reference sequence). CDR3 amino acids: CSARDNDISYEQYF. In nucleotides, the CDR3 is TGCAGTGCTAGAGATAACGATATCTCCTACGAGCAGTACTTC.

In this sample, this clonotype turned up many times. The genes are TRBV28 and TRBJ2-4, with unresolved D. Trimming cost V 5 bases and J 6 bases, with 14 bases left between them. CDR3 size: 14 residues. Germline V gives CDR1 MDHEN, CDR2 SYDVKM. The CDR3 DNA is TGTGCCAGCAGTCCAGAGCGTAAACCAAACATTCAGTACTTC. Translation: CASSPERKPNIQYF.

This clonotype was counted a few times. This chain links TRBV15 with TRBJ2-1; no clear D. V shed 1 base and J shed 8 bases, with 6 bases lying between them. Looked up from germline, CDR1 is LNHNV and CDR2 is YYDKDF (reference sequence). CDR3 length equals 12 residues. Written as DNA, the CDR3 is TGTGCCACCAGCAGAGTTCAGGATGAGCAGTTCTTC. This codes for CATSRVQDEQFF.